This TCR beta chain was identified during a study of regulatory T cells in long-lasting Graves disease. Through Arm-PCR of CDR3 regions and iRepertoire HTBI primers, TCR beta libraries were built. TCRdb re-analysed the multiplex PCR reads in MiXCR, keeping a single row per CDR3 protein. The sample lists roughly 500,000 distinct CDR3 sequences, 13% occurring once. The time point was: newly diagnosed GD, antithyroid drugs for less than 3 months. The TCR library was made from RNA extracted from PBMCs. This clonotype showed up many times. Trimming shortened V by 0 bases and J by 9 bases, and 17 bases separated the two germline ends. Germline CDR1 LGHDT, CDR2 YNNKEL (reference sequence). The CDR3 totals 15 residues. The same sample was also studied in work on T cells in Graves' hyperthyroidism and ophthalmopathy.

The rearrangement joins TRBV3-1 to TRBJ2-5; D perhaps matches TRBD2 (5 bases). This clonotype originated in a man aged 25-45 years with Graves disease. The starting material was peripheral blood mononuclear cells (PBMCs), obtained at new diagnosis, from a patient treated with antithyroid drugs. The CDR3 sequence: CASSQDSSGATSQYF. The DNA for the CDR3 is TGTGCCAGCAGCCAAGACTCCAGCGGAGCCACGTCCCAGTACTTC.